Listed below are T cell receptor beta chains from one sample, sequenced in a study of blood T cell repertoires in COVID-19. Profiled with immunoSEQ multiplex PCR; TCRdb holds only in-frame clones, not every one. The sample shows about 300,000 clones, roughly nine tenths of them seen only once. Sequencing was carried out using peripheral blood. These receptors were obtained from a woman younger than 45 with COVID-19, enrolled during active disease. The CDR3 runs from the conserved cysteine through the conserved F or W. The D gene is left open where the match is weak. Some rows mark clone size as missing; the rest say once, few, many or name a class of expanded clone.

v_gene,abundance,d_gene,j_gene,CDR3nt,CDR3aa
TRBV6-5,NA,NA,TRBJ1-6,TGTGCCAGCAGCAGACAGAAATATAATTCACCCCTCCACTTT,CASSRQKYNSPLHF
TRBV6-2/TRBV6-3,NA,NA,TRBJ1-1,TGTGCCAGCAGTCAGGGAACTGAAGCTTTCTTT,CASSQGTEAFF
TRBV7-9,NA,TRBD1,TRBJ1-2,TGTGCCAGCAGCCGATCCCGACAGGGGATCGGCTACACCTTC,CASSRSRQGIGYTF
TRBV7-3,NA,NA,TRBJ2-3,TGTGCCAGCAGCAGCACCGGGGGTTGGACAGATACGCAGTATTTT,CASSSTGGWTDTQYF
TRBV19,NA,TRBD1,TRBJ2-7,TGTGCCAGTAGTATGGGGACAGGACCGACCTACGAGCAGTACTTC,CASSMGTGPTYEQYF
TRBV9,NA,TRBD2,TRBJ2-3,TGTGCCAGCAGCGTAGGTCCTAGCGGGGGGGCAGATACGCAGTATTTT,CASSVGPSGGADTQYF
TRBV12-3/TRBV12-4,NA,NA,TRBJ1-5,TGTGCCAGCAGTTTGACAGCCCGCGGGGCCCAGCATTTT,CASSLTARGAQHF
TRBV4-1,NA,NA,TRBJ1-2,TGCGCCAGCAGCTCAGCGACAGAATTTGGTGGAGGCTACACCTTC,CASSSATEFGGGYTF
TRBV7-2,once,TRBD2,TRBJ2-3,TGTGCCAGCAGCCCTAAGGGAGCGGGGGGATTTGATACGCAGTATTTT,CASSPKGAGGFDTQYF
TRBV28,NA,TRBD1,TRBJ1-1,TGTGCCAGCAGGCCCGGGACAGGGGCGGGGACTGAAGCTTTCTTT,CASRPGTGAGTEAFF
TRBV4-1,NA,NA,TRBJ1-5,TGCGCCAGCAGCCAAGGGGGTTGGGGCAGGGTGGAAAATCAGCCCCAGCATTTT,CASSQGGWGRVENQPQHF
TRBV4-1,NA,TRBD1,TRBJ2-2,TGCGCCAGCAGCCCCCGGCAGGACAGGAGACTTGGCGGGGAGCTGTTTTTT,CASSPRQDRRLGGELFF
TRBV13,NA,NA,TRBJ2-1,TGTGCCAGCAGCACAAACAATGAGCAGTTCTTC,CASSTNNEQFF
TRBV3-1/TRBV3-2,NA,TRBD1,TRBJ1-2,TGTGCCAGTACACAGGGGGGATACTATGGCTACACCTTC,CASTQGGYYGYTF
TRBV2,NA,NA,TRBJ2-2,TGTGCCAGCAGGAAGGAGACTAGTATAACCGGGGAGCTGTTTTTT,CASRKETSITGELFF
TRBV28,NA,TRBD1,TRBJ1-1,TGTGCCACTACCCCAGGGGGCAAGAATGAAGCTTTCTTT,CATTPGGKNEAFF
TRBV11-2,NA,TRBD2,TRBJ2-2,TGTGCCAGCACCCCTCGGGGGGGGGCCGGGACCGGGGAGCTGTTTTTT,CASTPRGGAGTGELFF
TRBV6-5,NA,NA,TRBJ1-1,TGTGCCAGCAGTTACCACTGGAACACTGAAGCTTTCTTT,CASSYHWNTEAFF
TRBV3-1/TRBV3-2,NA,TRBD2,TRBJ2-2,TGTGCCAGCAGCCTCGGGGGGTCCGGGGAGCTGTTTTTT,CASSLGGSGELFF
TRBV5-4,NA,NA,TRBJ1-2,TGTGCCAGCAGCTTGCAGGGCAGGGCGTTGGGCTACACCTTC,CASSLQGRALGYTF
TRBV5-1,NA,TRBD1,TRBJ2-2,TGCGCCGGGGGCAGGGGGCGAAACACCGGGGAGCTGTTTTTT,CAGGRGRNTGELFF
TRBV2,NA,TRBD1,TRBJ1-1,TGTGCCAGCAGTGATTTGGTACAGGGGGGGACTGAAGCTTTCTTT,CASSDLVQGGTEAFF
TRBV7-7,NA,NA,TRBJ2-1,TGTGCTAGCAGCTTCGACGGGGGTAGTGAGCAGTTCTTC,CASSFDGGSEQFF
TRBV18,NA,NA,TRBJ1-5,TGTGCCAGCGGAGGAGGGGAGGATCAGCCCCAGCATTTT,CASGGGEDQPQHF
TRBV7-9,many,TRBD1,TRBJ1-2,TGTGCCAGCAGCCCCGGACAGGGCGGCTACACCTTC,CASSPGQGGYTF
TRBV21-1,NA,NA,TRBJ1-2,TGTGCCAACGTCCTCGGGAGGGGAGTGGGATCTGATGGCTACACCTTC,CANVLGRGVGSDGYTF
TRBV7-9,once,NA,TRBJ1-2,TGTGCCAGCAGCTTAGTACATCCCGACTATGGCTACACCTTC,CASSLVHPDYGYTF
TRBV11-2,NA,NA,TRBJ1-3,TGTGCCAGCACCACACCTGGAAACACCATATATTTT,CASTTPGNTIYF
TRBV5-1,NA,TRBD1,TRBJ1-3,TGCGCCAGCAGCTCGACAGGGGCCTCCGGAAACACCATATATTTT,CASSSTGASGNTIYF
TRBV9,NA,TRBD2,TRBJ2-5,TGTGCCAGCAGCGTAACCCCAGGACTAGCGGGGGGGCTAGAGACCCAGTACTTC,CASSVTPGLAGGLETQYF
TRBV5-6,NA,TRBD2,TRBJ2-2,TGTGCCAGCAGCTTTAGCGGGGGGGGCACCGGGGAGCTGTTTTTT,CASSFSGGGTGELFF
TRBV15,NA,TRBD2,TRBJ2-1,TGTGCCACCAGCAGAGGGCTAGCGGGGGGGCGTGAGCAGTTCTTC,CATSRGLAGGREQFF
TRBV2,once,NA,TRBJ1-6,TGTGCCAGTGCGAAAGGGGGAGATTCACCCCTCCACTTT,CASAKGGDSPLHF
TRBV19,once,NA,TRBJ2-1,TGTGCCAGTAGAGTAGCTTGGGACAACCCCGGAAATGAGCAGTTCTTC,CASRVAWDNPGNEQFF
TRBV7-8,NA,TRBD2,TRBJ2-4,TGTGCCAGCAGGCCCGGGGGAGGGCCCATTCAGTACTTC,CASRPGGGPIQYF
TRBV18,NA,TRBD1,TRBJ1-1,TGTGCCAGCTCCCCAACAGGGGCAGGCACTGAAGCTTTCTTT,CASSPTGAGTEAFF
TRBV25-1,NA,TRBD1,TRBJ1-2,TGTGCCAGCAGTGAAACGGGACAGGGGGCGCGTGCTGGCTACACCTTC,CASSETGQGARAGYTF
TRBV6-2/TRBV6-3,NA,NA,TRBJ2-7,TGTGCCAGCAGTTACGTAGCAGTTCGCTACGAGCAGTACTTC,CASSYVAVRYEQYF
TRBV6-1,NA,NA,TRBJ1-5,TGTGCCAGCAGTGAAGGTATTGGGGCAGGGCGCAGCAATCAGCCCCAGCATTTT,CASSEGIGAGRSNQPQHF
TRBV10-3,few,NA,TRBJ1-2,TGTGCCACAAACAGGGAGATGTCGGGGTACGAAGGCTACACCTTC,CATNREMSGYEGYTF
TRBV6-1,NA,NA,TRBJ1-5,TGTGCCAGCAGTGAATTGACACTGTATAGCAATCAGCCCCAGCATTTT,CASSELTLYSNQPQHF
TRBV13,NA,TRBD2,TRBJ2-3,TGTGCCAGCAGCTCACTAGCGGCGACAGATACGCAGTATTTT,CASSSLAATDTQYF